The 24 T cell receptor beta chains in this list originate from one sample, sequenced in a study of vaccination effects on CD4 cells after COVID-19. Generated by immunoSEQ multiplex PCR, the TCRdb table keeps only in-frame clones and is missing some. The sample consists of tens of thousands of clones, about three quarters of them appearing once. Their target antigens are unknown. Scientists isolated CD4+ T cells after an approximately 9-day culture period ended. Material: CD4+ T cells from PBMCs cultured without peptide, obtained before COVID-19 vaccination. These receptors came from a human donor who had a prior SARS-CoV-2 infection.

The chain has TRBV5-1 and TRBJ1-3; D gene unclear. Per germline, CDR1 SGHRS and CDR2 YFSETQ. Trimming removed 4 bases from V and 0 bases from J, with 14 bases in between. The CDR3 has 16 amino acids. In DNA, the CDR3 is TGCGCCAGCAGCGTCCAGCCAACGGACTCTGGAAACACCATATATTTT. This encodes CASSVQPTDSGNTIYF.

The chain joins TRBV7-6 to TRBJ1-4; D is unresolved. Per germline, CDR1 SGHVS and CDR2 FNYEAQ. This CDR3 is 16 amino acids long. V was clipped by 2 bases and J by 4 bases, with 14 bases between them. The DNA of the CDR3 is TGTGCCAGCAGCTTATCCCTACAGTTACTTAATGAAAAACTGTTTTTT. Amino acids: CASSLSLQLLNEKLFF.

This clone was counted between two and nine times. The rearrangement uses TRBV23-1 and TRBJ2-4, with a tentative D call TRBD2 (5 bases). TRBV23-1 is an ORF, with its function uncertain. This CDR3 has 13 amino acids. V lost 2 bases to trimming and J lost 9 bases, with 11 bases between them. CDR3 protein: CASSQPRDTIQYF. In DNA form, the CDR3 reads TGCGCCAGCAGTCAACCCCGGGATACCATTCAGTACTTC.

The V gene is TRBV13, the J gene TRBJ2-1, with a possible D match to TRBD2 (5 bases). Per the germline V gene, CDR1 is PRHDT and CDR2 is FYEKMQ (reference sequence). CDR3 length: 13 amino acids. V lost 1 base to trimming and J lost 7 bases, with 8 bases between them. The CDR3: CASSLAGLNEQFF. The CDR3 coding sequence is TGTGCCAGCAGCTTAGCGGGATTGAATGAGCAGTTCTTC.

V is TRBV21-1 and J is TRBJ1-1. TRBV21-1 is a listed pseudogene. The CDR3 is 15 residues long. CDR3 amino acids: CASSKERRGLTEAFF. The CDR3 region has the DNA TGTGCCAGCAGCAAAGAGCGGAGGGGACTCACTGAAGCTTTCTTT.

The chain joins TRBV23-1 to TRBJ2-7; D is undetermined. TRBV23-1 is recorded as an ORF, its role being uncertain. The V and J ends lost 4 bases and 0 bases respectively, with 10 bases between them. The CDR3 consists of 14 residues. The CDR3 DNA follows: TGCGCCAGCAGTCGGGCACGTTCCTCCTACGAGCAGTACTTC. This codes for CASSRARSSYEQYF.

CDR3 DNA sequence: TGTGCCAGCAGCTTACGGTGGGAATCCTACGAGCAGTACTTC. It yields the protein CASSLRWESYEQYF. The genes are TRBV11-2 and TRBJ2-7, with unresolved D. The CDR3 is 14 residues long. V was clipped by 2 bases and J by 1 base, with 9 bases between them. CDR1 is SGHAT and CDR2 is FQNNGV in the germline V gene.

V gene TRBV18 combines with J gene TRBJ2-1; 10 bases align to TRBD2. Germline trimming cut 2 bases from V and 7 bases from J; bases unmatched to any gene: 11. From germline, CDR1 is KGHSH and CDR2 LQKENI. This CDR3 is built from 17 residues. The CDR3 here is CASSPVQRGGLMNEQFF. The CDR3 coding sequence is TGTGCCAGCTCACCAGTACAGCGGGGGGGCCTGATGAATGAGCAGTTCTTC.

V and J are TRBV4-2 and TRBJ2-2; D is perhaps TRBD2 (5 bases). There are 14 residues in the CDR3. CDR1 is LGHNA, CDR2 YNFKEQ, per germline. Trimming cost V 3 bases and J 0 bases, with 5 bases left between them. The CDR3 coding sequence is TGTGCCAGCAGCCAGGGAGCGAACACCGGGGAGCTGTTTTTT. It encodes CASSQGANTGELFF.

This clone was found once. The chain recombines TRBV6-6 with TRBJ1-1; D is undetermined. The ends were cut back, 0 bases at V and 8 bases at J, with 10 bases in the middle. The germline CDR1 and CDR2 sequences are MNHNY and SVGAGI (reference sequence). The CDR3 consists of 13 residues. In DNA form, the CDR3 reads TGTGCCAGCAGTTACTCGACCGAGTCAGAAGCTTTCTTT. This sequence encodes CASSYSTESEAFF.

The chain is built from TRBV7-9 and TRBJ1-6; no reliable D call. The CDR3 has 13 amino acids. Germline V lookup: CDR1 SEHNR, CDR2 FQNEAQ (reference sequence). Trimming stripped 0 bases from V and 10 bases from J, with 7 bases between. In nucleotides, the CDR3 is TGTGCCAGCAGCTTAGCAATCAAATCACCCCTCCACTTT. This gives the protein CASSLAIKSPLHF.

The CDR3 loop reads CASSRRGAQHF. The CDR3 region has the DNA TGTGCCAGCAGCCGCAGGGGCGCCCAGCATTTT. This chain connects TRBV12-3 or TRBV12-4 to TRBJ1-5; tentative D call: TRBD1 (6 bases). The CDR3 loop spans 11 amino acids. V was shortened by 6 bases and J by 11 bases, with 11 bases between the two germline ends.

The V and J genes are TRBV6-5 and TRBJ1-2; no clear D. The CDR3 loop spans 13 amino acids. With 7 bases removed from V and 6 bases from J, the gap between germline ends came to 15 bases. The germline V gene has CDR1 MNHEY and CDR2 SVGAGI. CDR3 protein: CASTRDVGDGYTF. CDR3 coding DNA: TGTGCCAGCACGAGGGATGTCGGCGATGGCTACACCTTC.

The genes are TRBV6-5 and TRBJ1-3, with D tentatively TRBD1 (5 bases). The CDR3 totals 15 residues. Looked up from germline, CDR1 is MNHEY and CDR2 is SVGAGI. V was cut by 4 bases and J by 4 bases, with 14 bases left in between. The CDR3 here is CASSLYPGAGNTIYF. The CDR3 nucleotides are TGTGCCAGCAGTTTATATCCCGGGGCCGGAAACACCATATATTTT.

This clone occurred once. The rearrangement uses TRBV30 and TRBJ1-1, with TRBD1 as a possible D gene (6 bases). This CDR3 is built from 13 residues. Trimming cost V 1 base and J 0 bases, with 6 bases left between them. Germline V gene lookup returns CDR1 GTSNPN and CDR2 SVGIG (reference sequence). CDR3 in DNA: TGTGCCTGGAGTGAGGGGGTGAACACTGAAGCTTTCTTT. This sequence encodes CAWSEGVNTEAFF.

This clone was found once. The gene calls are TRBV11-3 and TRBJ1-1, with D uncertain. The V end was cut by 2 bases, the J end by 0 bases, with 4 bases between. This CDR3 contains 13 residues. Germline V gene data show CDR1 as SGHNT and CDR2 as YENEEA. The CDR3 here is CASSLWMNTEAFF. The CDR3 DNA follows: TGTGCCAGCAGCTTATGGATGAACACTGAAGCTTTCTTT.

In its sample, this clone was seen once. The chain recombines TRBV19 with TRBJ2-7; no clear D gene. This CDR3 is 11 amino acids long. Trimming shortened V by 5 bases and J by 3 bases, and 5 bases separated the two germline ends. The germline CDR1 and CDR2 sequences are LNHDA and SQIVND (reference sequence). Here the CDR3 reads CASSGDYEQYF. CDR3 in DNA: TGTGCCAGTAGTGGCGACTACGAGCAGTACTTC. Drawing the rest from reference TRBV19 and TRBJ2-7, the complete variable domain is DGGITQSPKYLFRKEGQNVTLSCEQNLNHDAMYWYRQDPGQGLRLIYYSQIVNDFQKGDIAEGYSVSREKKESFPLTVTSAQKNPTAFYLCASSGDYEQYFGPGTRLTVT.

This clone has only a few counts. CDR3 in DNA: TGTGCCAGCAGGCGAACAGGGGGCTCCTACAATGAGCAGTTCTTC. Encoded protein: CASRRTGGSYNEQFF. This chain uses TRBV6-5 with TRBJ2-1; 8 bases are a match to TRBD1. Per germline, CDR1 MNHEY and CDR2 SVGAGI. The CDR3 consists of 15 residues. V lost 6 bases, J lost 0 bases, and 4 bases stayed unmatched.

This clone came up many times. The rearrangement uses TRBV5-4 and TRBJ1-2; no reliable D call. Germline V lookup: CDR1 SGHNT, CDR2 YYREEE (reference sequence). This CDR3 has 13 amino acids. Between the trimmed V and J ends, which lost 0 bases and 7 bases, there was a span of 10 bases. The CDR3 sequence is CASSLVELPGYTF. CDR3 nucleotides: TGTGCCAGCAGCTTGGTGGAGCTTCCTGGCTACACCTTC.

The chain links TRBV27 to TRBJ1-1; D gene uncertain. The CDR3 extends over 14 amino acids. Germline V gene lookup returns CDR1 MNHEY and CDR2 SMNVEV (reference sequence). V shed 5 bases and J shed 5 bases, with 15 bases lying between them. The CDR3 bases are TGTGCCAGCAGTCACAAGGCCCCCCCGACTGAAGCTTTCTTT. Translated: CASSHKAPPTEAFF.

The V gene is TRBV25-1, the J gene TRBJ1-1; possible D gene TRBD1, 6 bases. The germline V gene encodes CDR1 MGHDK and CDR2 SYGVNS. Trimming removed 8 bases at V and 4 bases at J, with 20 bases between. The CDR3 spans 15 residues. Written as DNA, the CDR3 is TGTGCCAGCCAACCTGCCGGGACAAGACCCACTGAAGCTTTCTTT. Its protein product is CASQPAGTRPTEAFF.

The chain has TRBV19 and TRBJ1-5; D unresolved. The CDR3 covers 16 residues. Germline V gene data show CDR1 as LNHDA and CDR2 as SQIVND (reference sequence). With 8 bases removed from V and 1 base from J, the gap between germline ends came to 18 bases. The CDR3 coding sequence is TGTGCCAGTTCAAAGTTTGCGGTACAAAGCAATCAGCCCCAGCATTTT. It specifies CASSKFAVQSNQPQHF. Based on the CDR3 plus reference TRBV19 and TRBJ1-5, the full variable domain is DGGITQSPKYLFRKEGQNVTLSCEQNLNHDAMYWYRQDPGQGLRLIYYSQIVNDFQKGDIAEGYSVSREKKESFPLTVTSAQKNPTAFYLCASSKFAVQSNQPQHFGDGTRLSIL.

The rearrangement uses TRBV18 and TRBJ2-2; D may be TRBD1 (6 bases). The CDR3 is made up of 17 amino acids. The germline V gene encodes CDR1 KGHSH and CDR2 LQKENI. V dropped 3 bases and J dropped 1 base, with 15 bases sitting between them. The CDR3: CASSPVQGTVNTGELFF. The CDR3 coding sequence is TGTGCCAGCTCACCTGTACAGGGAACCGTGAACACCGGGGAGCTGTTTTTT.

The V gene is TRBV7-3, the J gene TRBJ2-2, with D unclear. Germline values: CDR1 SGHTA, CDR2 FQGTGA. V gave up 2 bases and J gave up 0 bases, with 13 bases separating them. This CDR3 spans 17 amino acids. Here the CDR3 DNA reads TGTGCCAGCAGCTTACGGTTTGGACCAACGAACACCGGGGAGCTGTTTTTT. The encoded protein is CASSLRFGPTNTGELFF.